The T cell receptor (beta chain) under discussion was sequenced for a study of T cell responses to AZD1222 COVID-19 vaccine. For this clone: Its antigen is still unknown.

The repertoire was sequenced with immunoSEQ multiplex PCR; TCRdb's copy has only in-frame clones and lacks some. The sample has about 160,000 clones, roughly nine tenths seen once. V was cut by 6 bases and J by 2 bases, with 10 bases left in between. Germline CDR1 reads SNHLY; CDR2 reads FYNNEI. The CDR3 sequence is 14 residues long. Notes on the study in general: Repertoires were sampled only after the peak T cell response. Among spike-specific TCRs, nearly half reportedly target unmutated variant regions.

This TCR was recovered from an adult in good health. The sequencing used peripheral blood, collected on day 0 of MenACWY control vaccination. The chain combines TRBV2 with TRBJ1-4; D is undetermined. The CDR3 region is CASRPLGTNEKLFF. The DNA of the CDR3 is TGTGCCAGCAGACCCCTTGGGACTAATGAAAAACTGTTTTTT.